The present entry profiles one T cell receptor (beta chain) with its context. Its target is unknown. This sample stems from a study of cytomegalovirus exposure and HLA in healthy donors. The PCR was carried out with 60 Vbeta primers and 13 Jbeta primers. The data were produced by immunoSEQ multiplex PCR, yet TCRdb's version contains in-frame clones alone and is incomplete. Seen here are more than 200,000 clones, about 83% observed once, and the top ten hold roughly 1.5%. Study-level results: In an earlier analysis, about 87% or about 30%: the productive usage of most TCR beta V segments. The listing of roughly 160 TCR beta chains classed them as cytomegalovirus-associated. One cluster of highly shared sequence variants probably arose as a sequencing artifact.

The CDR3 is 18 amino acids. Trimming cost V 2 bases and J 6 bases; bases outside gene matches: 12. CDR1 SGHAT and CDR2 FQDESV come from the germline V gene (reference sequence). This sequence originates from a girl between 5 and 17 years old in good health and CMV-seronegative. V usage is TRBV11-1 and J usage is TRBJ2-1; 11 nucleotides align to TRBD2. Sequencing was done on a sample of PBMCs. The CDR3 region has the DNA TGTGCCAGCAGCTTATTTAGCGGGAGGGCAAGGGCTTTCAATGAGCAGTTCTTC. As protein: CASSLFSGRARAFNEQFF.